These 20 T cell receptor beta chains came from one sample sequenced in a study of CD8+ T cells in alopecia areata. In alopecia areata patients, both lesional scalp punch biopsies and peripheral blood were collected. It was cDNA, reverse transcribed from extracted RNA, that served as the sequencing template. Here immunoSEQ multiplex PCR was the method, and the copy in TCRdb shows in-frame clones only, minus some. The sample yields thousands of clones, around 58% seen once. The sample here was skin, taken at week 0. Receptors originate from a human donor with alopecia areata.

This chain joins TRBV6-5 and TRBJ1-1, with D maybe TRBD1 (6 bases). Looked up from germline, CDR1 is MNHEY and CDR2 is SVGAGI. Between the trimmed V and J ends, which lost 5 bases and 4 bases, there was a span of 11 bases. This CDR3 has 13 residues. The DNA for the CDR3 is TGTGCCAGCAGTCGATCAGGGGTCACTGAAGCTTTCTTT. Protein: CASSRSGVTEAFF.

The V gene is TRBV19, the J gene TRBJ2-7; 10 bases agree with TRBD1. The CDR3 consists of 15 residues. The V gene's germline CDR1 is LNHDA and CDR2 SQIVND (reference sequence). J lost 7 bases, V lost 8 bases, and 14 bases had no gene match. The DNA of the CDR3 is TGTGCCAGTTCTAAACAGGGGACAGGGGTCCTAGAGCAGTACTTC. This sequence encodes CASSKQGTGVLEQYF.

J is TRBJ2-2 and V is TRBV6-5, with 7 bases matching TRBD1. CDR1 is MNHEY, CDR2 SVGAGI, per germline. CDR3 length: 14 residues. J was trimmed by 4 bases and V by 8 bases; bases with no gene match: 7. CDR3 nucleotides: TGTGCCAGCGGATCGACAGGGTTCACCGGGGAGCTGTTTTTT. This translates into CASGSTGFTGELFF.

This clone was detected only once. The chain carries TRBV5-6 and TRBJ1-1; the D is unclear. Germline V gene sequence: CDR1 SGHDT, CDR2 YYEEEE. Trimming removed 0 bases from V and 7 bases from J, with 7 bases in between. This CDR3 is 12 amino acids long. CDR3 in amino acids: CASSLGVLEAFF. The CDR3 coding sequence is TGTGCCAGCAGCTTGGGGGTCCTTGAAGCTTTCTTT.

This clone was picked up a small number of times. The CDR3 sequence: CASRAGASGGELFF. The CDR3 nucleotides read TGTGCCAGTAGGGCAGGGGCTTCCGGCGGGGAGCTGTTTTTT. The gene calls are TRBV19 and TRBJ2-2; a possible D gene is TRBD1 (6 bases). Germline V gives CDR1 LNHDA, CDR2 SQIVND (reference sequence). Trimming left V 6 bases short and J 7 bases short, with 15 bases between. The CDR3 has 14 residues. The whole variable domain, remainder taken from reference TRBV19 and TRBJ2-2, is DGGITQSPKYLFRKEGQNVTLSCEQNLNHDAMYWYRQDPGQGLRLIYYSQIVNDFQKGDIAEGYSVSREKKESFPLTVTSAQKNPTAFYLCASRAGASGGELFFGEGSRLTVL.

This rearrangement joins TRBV7-9 to TRBJ1-6; the match to TRBD1 covers 10 bases. V shed 1 base, J shed 9 bases, and the junction held 9 bases outside the gene matches. Per germline, CDR1 SEHNR and CDR2 FQNEAQ (reference sequence). This CDR3 has 17 residues. CDR3 loop: CASSLDPGQGRGSPLHF. The CDR3 region has the DNA TGTGCCAGCAGCTTAGATCCGGGACAGGGGAGAGGTTCACCCCTCCACTTT.

The V and J genes are TRBV21-1 and TRBJ1-3. TRBV21-1 is a pseudogene. The CDR3 has 16 amino acids. CDR3 nucleotides: TGTGCCAGCAGCGCCTTAACGGAGGGGTCCGGAAACACCATATATTTT. This sequence encodes CASSALTEGSGNTIYF.

By share, this clone counts as large. This sequence joins TRBV28 and TRBJ2-7; D is perhaps TRBD2 (6 bases). The CDR3 sequence is 15 residues long. Germline-derived CDR1 and CDR2 are MDHEN and SYDVKM. The germline V and J ends were trimmed by 7 bases and 3 bases, with 19 bases remaining between them. The CDR3 bases are TGTGCCAGCACCCAAGGGGCGGGACTGAACTACGAGCAGTACTTC. This translates into CASTQGAGLNYEQYF.

The chain links TRBV18 to TRBJ2-7; 9 nucleotides align to TRBD1. Germline assignment: CDR1 KGHSH and CDR2 LQKENI. The CDR3 has 15 amino acids. Trimming cost V 4 bases and J 2 bases; bases outside gene matches: 6. In DNA, the CDR3 is TGTGCCAGCTCACTAGGACAGGGGACAGCCTACGAGCAGTACTTC. Residues: CASSLGQGTAYEQYF.

The genes are TRBV7-6 and TRBJ2-1, with D hard to call. This CDR3 has 15 residues. Trimming shortened V by 1 base and J by 8 bases, and 15 bases separated the two germline ends. Germline CDR1 SGHVS, CDR2 FNYEAQ. The CDR3 nucleotides read TGTGCCAGCAGCTTAGGAGTTGATACTTGGGATGAGCAGTTCTTC. Amino acids: CASSLGVDTWDEQFF. The variable domain in full, with the rest retrieved from reference TRBV7-6 and TRBJ2-1, is GAGVSQSPRYKVTKRGQDVALRCDPISGHVSLYWYRQALGQGPEFLTYFNYEAQQDKSGLPNDRFSAERPEGSISTLTIQRTEQRDSAMYRCASSLGVDTWDEQFFGPGTRLTVL.

The V and J genes are TRBV4-2 and TRBJ2-1; a possible D gene is TRBD1 (5 bases). Trimming took 3 bases from V and 14 from J, leaving 11 bases between them. The CDR3 runs to 11 residues. CDR1 is LGHNA, CDR2 YNFKEQ, per germline. DNA of the CDR3: TGTGCCAGCAGCCAGGTCAGGGTCGAGTTCTTC. Translated: CASSQVRVEFF.

This clone is classed as large. In DNA, the CDR3 is TGTGCCAGCGACGCCGGGACAGGGGGTTATTCACCCCTCCACTTT. Its translation: CASDAGTGGYSPLHF. The chain has TRBV19 and TRBJ1-6; 11 nucleotides agree with TRBD1. Looked up from germline, CDR1 is LNHDA and CDR2 is SQIVND (reference sequence). This CDR3 contains 15 residues. Trimming took 9 bases from V and 8 from J; bases not matched to a gene: 9.

The CDR3: CASSFSGQGITGELFF. DNA for the CDR3: TGTGCCAGCAGCTTTTCCGGACAGGGGATCACCGGGGAGCTGTTTTTT. The V and J genes are TRBV7-9 and TRBJ2-2, with 9 bases lining up with TRBD1. The V gene end was trimmed by 3 bases and the J gene end by 4 bases; junction bases not matched to a gene: 6. Germline V gives CDR1 SEHNR, CDR2 FQNEAQ (reference sequence). The CDR3 has 16 residues.

The V call is TRBV11-2, the J call TRBJ1-3; D remains ambiguous. The length of the CDR3 is 15 residues. CDR1 and CDR2 (germline): SGHAT, FQNNGV. The V end lost 1 base, the J end lost 2 bases, and 9 bases lay between the germline ends. The DNA for the CDR3 is TGTGCCAGCAGCTTAGTCGGCAGCGCTGGAAACACCATATATTTT. This codes for CASSLVGSAGNTIYF.

This clone was seen just once. The chain uses TRBV20-1 and TRBJ2-5, with no clear D. Germline V gene data show CDR1 as DFQATT and CDR2 as SNEGSKA (reference sequence). With 5 bases removed from V and 2 bases from J, the gap between germline ends came to 6 bases. The CDR3 runs 11 residues. CDR3 residues: CSAGQQETQYF. The CDR3 DNA reads TGCAGTGCTGGTCAACAAGAGACCCAGTACTTC.

This clone was seen more than once but under ten times. V gene TRBV20-1 combines with J gene TRBJ2-1; weak D call: TRBD2 (6 bases). CDR1 and CDR2 from the germline V gene are DFQATT and SNEGSKA (reference sequence). Trimming took off 3 bases at V and 7 bases at J, with 7 bases between the two ends. CDR3 length equals 11 residues. CDR3 sequence reads: CSASGTNEQFF. The CDR3 DNA reads as TGCAGTGCTAGCGGGACTAATGAGCAGTTCTTC.

This clone was picked up a small number of times. This chain joins TRBV29-1 and TRBJ1-2, with D uncertain. From germline, CDR1 is SQVTM and CDR2 ANQGSEA. CDR3 length: 13 amino acids. V was trimmed by 4 bases and J by 8 bases, leaving 17 bases between them. CDR3 region: CSVVGSVTMGYTF. DNA of the CDR3: TGCAGCGTTGTAGGGTCCGTAACTATGGGCTACACCTTC. Supplemented by reference TRBV29-1 and TRBJ1-2, the full variable domain reads SAVISQKPSRDICQRGTSLTIQCQVDSQVTMMFWYRQQPGQSLTLIATANQGSEATYESGFVIDKFPISRPNLTFSTLTVSNMSPEDSSIYLCSVVGSVTMGYTFGSGTRLTVV.

This sequence joins TRBV7-2 and TRBJ1-5; D call uncertain. Germline loops: CDR1 SGHTA, CDR2 FQGNSA. The CDR3 loop spans 12 amino acids. V was clipped by 2 bases and J by 7 bases, with 6 bases between them. The CDR3 loop is CASSLLGQPQHF. The DNA of the CDR3 is TGTGCCAGCAGCTTATTAGGCCAGCCCCAGCATTTT. The full variable domain, completed using reference TRBV7-2 and TRBJ1-5, is GAGVSQSPSNKVTEKGKDVELRCDPISGHTALYWYRQSLGQGLEFLIYFQGNSAPDKSGLPSDRFSAERTGGSVSTLTIQRTQQEDSAVYLCASSLLGQPQHFGDGTRLSIL.

Remarks on this clone: Other DNA sequences within the sample encode an identical CDR3. CDR3 nucleotide sequence: TGTGCCAGCAGCTACTCAGGGGGTTCACCCCTCCACTTT. This gives the protein CASSYSGGSPLHF. The chain combines TRBV9 with TRBJ1-6, with TRBD1 matching over 7 bases. The V gene end was trimmed by 4 bases and the J gene end by 9 bases; junction bases not matched to a gene: 4. The length of the CDR3 is 13 residues. The germline CDR1 and CDR2 sequences are SGDLS and YYNGEE.

By share, this clone ranks as large. This rearrangement joins TRBV7-3 to TRBJ2-4; TRBD1 might be the D (6 bases). V shed 5 bases and J shed 5 bases, with 16 bases lying between them. The CDR3 has 15 amino acids. CDR1 is SGHTA and CDR2 is FQGTGA in the germline V gene. The CDR3 nucleotides read TGTGCCAGCAGCCCAGGGGTCGGCGGGCAAAACATTCAGTACTTC. Translating gives CASSPGVGGQNIQYF.